This T cell receptor beta chain was observed in a study of T cells after yellow fever vaccination. The wider study: Fractions containing few cells were prepared with SMART-Seq v4 Ultra Low Input. Findings and caveats of the study: The booster saw the reappearance of most primary-vaccination clones (roughly 96% CD4, 80% to 90% CD8). Weaker overall was a secondary response that nonetheless peaked faster, on day 5 versus 15. Any FACS-sorted repertoire could hold abundant clonotypes that contaminate it from the bulk population.

Germline V lookup: CDR1 LNHNV, CDR2 YYDKDF (reference sequence). The CDR3 totals 16 residues. Deletions cut 2 bases from V and 0 bases from J, with 11 bases between. A note on this clonotype: Its antigen is not identified.

Each CDR3 protein gets one entry after TCRdb re-called the 5' RACE reads with MiXCR. The table shows approximately 550,000 distinct CDR3 sequences, with 15% to 20% occurring only once. The source is a man aged 25 to 45 who received the YFV17D yellow fever vaccine. This chain uses TRBV15 with TRBJ1-3, with unresolved D. Sample: PBMCs, taken 15 days after the yellow fever booster vaccination. This chain's CDR3 is CATSRNSVLSGNTIYF. In nucleotides, the CDR3 is TGTGCCACCAGCAGAAACAGCGTTCTCTCTGGAAACACCATATATTTT.